This T cell receptor beta chain was found in a study of cytotoxic CD8 clonotypes in ibrutinib-treated CLL. About the research overall: Timing of response sample collection was a median roughly twelve months after treatment start, with a range of 6 to 36.

Produced via immunoSEQ multiplex PCR; TCRdb's table is partial and in-frame only. Here the sample spans 150,000 to 200,000 clones, 81% being singletons. Germline V gives CDR1 MNHEY, CDR2 SMNVEV (reference sequence). The ends were cut back, 5 bases at V and 2 bases at J, with 5 bases in the middle. This CDR3 is built from 12 residues. Roughly 2 micrograms of genomic DNA from cryopreserved PBMCs went into TCR beta libraries. About this clone itself: What it binds is not known.

Study outcomes and limitations: The clonality rise at ibrutinib response reflected private clonotype expansion. Sampling schedules were unmatched across sustained-remission and progressing patients.

The input for sequencing was PBMCs, taken after 12 months of ibrutinib treatment. The chain joins TRBV27 to TRBJ2-3; D not certain. This sequence originates from a human donor with chronic lymphocytic leukemia. CDR3: CASSPTTDTQYF. Here the CDR3 DNA reads TGTGCCAGCAGTCCGACCACAGATACGCAGTATTTT.